Listed below are T cell receptor beta chains from one sample, sequenced in a study of T cells in Graves' hyperthyroidism and ophthalmopathy. TCRdb ran MiXCR on the multiplex PCR reads and lists one entry per CDR3 protein. Among around 690,000 distinct CDR3 sequences listed, 15% to 20% were seen once. The sample was blood. The receptors here all came from a man aged 45 to 65 with Graves' hyperthyroidism. CDR3s include the opening cysteine and the closing phenylalanine or tryptophan. D genes are given only for firm matches. Clone sizes are given selectively: once, few, many, or a class where the clone is expanded.

cdr3_aa cdr3_nt v_call clone_size d_call j_call
CASSLGATGGVEQFF TGTGCCAGCAGTTTAGGCGCGACAGGGGGCGTTGAACAGTTCTTC TRBV28 many TRBD1 TRBJ2-1
CASSVTGVPGELFF TGTGCCAGCAGTGTAACAGGGGTTCCCGGGGAGCTGTTTTTT TRBV2 many TRBD1 TRBJ2-2
CARDPGVYEQYF TGTGCCCGGGACCCTGGAGTCTACGAGCAGTACTTC TRBV19 . . TRBJ2-7
CASSRAGGFFLSSYNEQFF TGCGCCAGCAGCAGAGCGGGAGGGTTTTTCTTAAGCTCCTACAATGAGCAGTTCTTC TRBV5-1 few TRBD2 TRBJ2-1
CASSFGLGGNEQFF TGTGCCAGCAGCTTCGGACTAGGGGGCAATGAGCAGTTCTTC TRBV7-2 many . TRBJ2-1
CASSVGGNSGSYEQYF TGTGCCAGCAGCGTAGGGGGCAACAGTGGGTCCTACGAGCAGTACTTC TRBV9 many . TRBJ2-7
CATSDTTGGRAHEQYF TGTGCCACCAGTGATACAACAGGGGGTAGGGCCCACGAGCAGTACTTC TRBV24-1 many TRBD1 TRBJ2-7
CASSPKGGATSTDTQYF TGTGCCAGCAGCCCCAAAGGGGGGGCTACCAGCACAGATACGCAGTATTTT TRBV7-6 many . TRBJ2-3
CSADTGTSWETQYF TGCAGTGCGGACACCGGGACTAGCTGGGAGACCCAGTACTTC TRBV20-1 many TRBD2 TRBJ2-5
CASRPTGPLGKEQYF TGTGCCAGCAGGCCAACCGGGCCTTTAGGGAAAGAGCAGTACTTC TRBV5-6 . . TRBJ2-7
CASGLDTSFPETQYF TGTGCTAGTGGTTTGGACACTAGCTTCCCAGAGACCCAGTACTTC TRBV12-5 many . TRBJ2-5
CASSLVRDTDTQYF TGTGCCAGCAGCTTAGTGCGGGACACAGATACGCAGTATTTT TRBV7-6 . . TRBJ2-3
CASSLDPFDGYTF TGTGCCAGCAGCTTAGATCCGTTCGATGGCTACACCTTC TRBV7-6 many . TRBJ1-2
CASRGLAGGLGTGELFF TGTGCCAGCAGGGGACTAGCGGGAGGGCTTGGCACCGGGGAGCTGTTTTTT TRBV28 . TRBD2 TRBJ2-2
CASKDRVAEQYF TGTGCCAGCAAGGACAGGGTCGCCGAGCAGTACTTC TRBV28 many TRBD1 TRBJ2-7
CASSTLRGVRGEAFF TGTGCCAGCAGCACCCTACGGGGTGTAAGAGGTGAAGCTTTCTTT TRBV11-2 many . TRBJ1-1
CASSLGGQGAAETQYF TGCGCCAGCAGCTTGGGGGGACAGGGGGCAGCGGAGACCCAGTACTTC TRBV5-1 . TRBD1 TRBJ2-5
CSARISGANVLTF TGCAGTGCTAGAATATCTGGGGCCAACGTCCTGACTTTC TRBV20-1 few . TRBJ2-6
CASSASGTGAQYF TGTGCCAGTAGCGCATCCGGGACAGGGGCACAGTACTTC TRBV19 . TRBD1 TRBJ2-5
CISDLLQGAKSTDTQYF TGCATATCCGACCTGCTTCAGGGAGCGAAAAGCACAGATACGCAGTATTTT TRBV29-1 few . TRBJ2-3
CASSVGTLSGGFYNEQFF TGTGCCAGCAGCGTAGGGACCCTTAGCGGGGGATTCTACAATGAGCAGTTCTTC TRBV7-9 few TRBD2 TRBJ2-1
CASSPDVGDTQYF TGTGCCAGCAGCCCCGATGTAGGGGATACGCAGTATTTT TRBV5-5 . . TRBJ2-3
CASSLAGVSYNEQFF TGTGCCAGCAGTTTAGCGGGAGTTTCCTACAATGAGCAGTTCTTC TRBV10-2 many TRBD2 TRBJ2-1
CASSQGGTSGRAAYNEQFF TGCGCCAGCAGCCAAGGGGGGACTAGCGGGAGGGCGGCCTACAATGAGCAGTTCTTC TRBV4-1 . TRBD2 TRBJ2-1
CASSEASGRASETQYF TGTGCCAGCAGCGAAGCTAGCGGGAGGGCGTCAGAGACCCAGTACTTC TRBV7-9 many TRBD2 TRBJ2-5
CASSFADPPHDTQYF TGTGCCAGCAGTTTTGCGGACCCCCCACACGATACGCAGTATTTT TRBV12-3/TRBV12-4 many . TRBJ2-3
CASSAPDSLSAEAFF TGTGCCAGCAGCGCCCCGGACAGCCTGTCCGCTGAAGCTTTCTTT TRBV9 few . TRBJ1-1
CASSYEETQYF TGTGCCAGCAGTTACGAAGAGACCCAGTACTTC TRBV6-2/TRBV6-3 many . TRBJ2-5
CASSLDRPNEQFF TGCGCCAGCAGCTTGGACAGGCCCAATGAGCAGTTCTTC TRBV5-1 . . TRBJ2-1